Below are 18 T cell receptor beta chains sequenced from a single sample in a study of blood T cell repertoires in COVID-19 (dated by TCRdb to 2020 to 2021). Library preparation was by the immunoSEQ multiplex PCR assay. As stored in TCRdb, this immuneACCESS dataset retains in-frame rearrangements with V and J assigned. A fraction of the clones does not appear; measured against another copy, unresolved V genes explain less than half of the discrepancy, and the remainder lacks a known reason. The sample data list roughly 230,000 clones, and about four fifths of these were observed just once. About 4% of the sample is in the top ten clones. Input material: peripheral blood. These receptors originate from a man between 50 and 59 years old with acute or convalescent COVID-19.

The table lists this clone with a few counts. This chain links TRBV15 with TRBJ2-7; D is possibly TRBD1 (5 bases). The CDR3 runs 13 residues. Trimming cost V 7 bases and J 0 bases, with 10 bases left between them. Germline V gene sequence: CDR1 LNHNV, CDR2 YYDKDF (reference sequence). This CDR3 reads CATTTGTSYEQYF. The CDR3 DNA reads as TGTGCCACCACAACAGGTACCTCCTACGAGCAGTACTTC.

The chain couples TRBV4-1 to TRBJ2-7, with 9 bases fitting TRBD2. CDR1 and CDR2 (germline): MGHRA, YSYEKL. V dropped 6 bases and J dropped 2; count of bases not matched to a gene: 11. The CDR3 totals 16 residues. The CDR3 region has the DNA TGCGCCAGCAGTACACCGGCGGGGGGGAGACCCTACGAGCAGTACTTC. Amino acid sequence: CASSTPAGGRPYEQYF.

This clone was counted between two and nine times. The rearrangement uses TRBV19 and TRBJ2-7; 8 bases are shared with TRBD1. The V and J ends lost 4 bases and 5 bases, in that order; junction bases with no gene match: 7. Germline V gene data show CDR1 as LNHDA and CDR2 as SQIVND (reference sequence). The CDR3 contains 14 residues. The CDR3, as DNA: TGTGCCAGTAGTAGGTACCGACAGGGGAACGAGCAGTACTTC. Translating it yields CASSRYRQGNEQYF.

The table lists this clone with a few counts. Other DNA sequences in the sample encode the same CDR3. In DNA, the CDR3 is TGTGCCAGCAGCGTAGCGGGGGGCCGACAAGAGACCCAGTACTTC. This gives the protein CASSVAGGRQETQYF. V is TRBV9 and J is TRBJ2-5, with a weak D call TRBD2 (7 bases). This CDR3 comprises 15 residues. Trimming took off 0 bases at V and 2 bases at J, with 11 bases between the two ends. Germline values: CDR1 SGDLS, CDR2 YYNGEE.

The chain has TRBV6-1 and TRBJ1-1; tentative D call: TRBD1 (6 bases). The CDR3 has 14 amino acids. Germline values: CDR1 MNHNS, CDR2 SASEGT. V was trimmed by 2 bases and J by 5 bases, leaving 12 bases between them. The CDR3 is CASSEPQGKTEAFF. The CDR3 bases are TGTGCCAGCAGTGAACCTCAGGGGAAGACTGAAGCTTTCTTT.

This clone was counted a few times. The chain has TRBV7-8 and TRBJ2-7; 8 nucleotides line up with TRBD2. Germline V gene data show CDR1 as SGHVS and CDR2 as FQNEAQ. Trimming removed 1 base from V and 0 bases from J; junction bases left unmatched: 2. The CDR3 sequence is 15 residues long. Here the CDR3 reads CASSLEAGGSYEQYF. For the CDR3, the DNA is TGTGCCAGCAGCTTAGAGGCGGGAGGCTCCTACGAGCAGTACTTC.

The rearrangement joins TRBV6-4 to TRBJ2-2; TRBD1 agrees at 8 bases. Germline trimming cut 8 bases from V and 4 bases from J; bases unmatched to any gene: 12. The CDR3 totals 16 residues. CDR1 and CDR2 (germline): MRHNA, SNTAGT. The CDR3 DNA reads as TGTGCCAGCCCGATTGGGACAGGTCGGGGCACCGGGGAGCTGTTTTTT. Residues: CASPIGTGRGTGELFF.

The chain uses TRBV5-1 and TRBJ2-2, with 12 positions matching TRBD2. Losses at the gene ends were 2 bases for V and 6 bases for J; bases not matched to a gene: 8. The CDR3 loop spans 17 amino acids. Looked up from germline, CDR1 is SGHRS and CDR2 is YFSETQ. The CDR3 is CASSFMRLAGVPGELFF. CDR3 DNA: TGCGCCAGCAGCTTCATGAGACTAGCGGGAGTTCCCGGGGAGCTGTTTTTT.

The rearrangement uses TRBV7-8 and TRBJ1-1; the D gene is possibly TRBD1 (5 bases). This CDR3 region has 17 residues. The V gene lost 1 base and the J gene lost 1 base, with 16 bases spanning the gap. The germline CDR1 and CDR2 sequences are SGHVS and FQNEAQ. The CDR3 nucleotides read TGTGCCAGCAGCTTAGAGGCGGAGGGGCTGGGGAACACTGAAGCTTTCTTT. Translated: CASSLEAEGLGNTEAFF.

The V and J genes are TRBV9 and TRBJ2-1; 8 nucleotides agree with TRBD2. Germline loops: CDR1 SGDLS, CDR2 YYNGEE. The V and J ends lost 0 bases and 4 bases, in that order; junction bases with no gene match: 9. CDR3 length: 17 amino acids. This CDR3 reads CASSVGGSAGAYNEQFF. The DNA of the CDR3 is TGTGCCAGCAGCGTAGGGGGATCAGCGGGAGCTTACAATGAGCAGTTCTTC.

The rearrangement joins TRBV5-8 to TRBJ2-5; 8 bases agree with TRBD1. CDR1 SGHTS and CDR2 YDEGEE come from the germline V gene. This CDR3 has 15 amino acids. V lost 3 bases, J lost 6 bases, and 10 bases stayed unmatched. CDR3 DNA: TGTGCCAGCAGCTACGGACCGGACAGGGCGAAGACCCAGTACTTC. This encodes CASSYGPDRAKTQYF.

This chain joins TRBV7-3 and TRBJ2-1; 7 bases match TRBD2. Germline V gene sequence: CDR1 SGHTA, CDR2 FQGTGA. With V trimmed by 2 bases and J by 2 bases, 6 bases remained unmatched. CDR3 length equals 16 residues. The CDR3 nucleotides are TGTGCCAGCAGCTTACGGTCCGGGAGGCCCTACAATGAGCAGTTCTTC. Translation: CASSLRSGRPYNEQFF.

In this sample, this clone turned up once. The genes are TRBV3-1 (or the pseudogene TRBV3-2) and TRBJ2-3; D is perhaps TRBD1 (6 bases). The germline V and J ends were trimmed by 1 base and 4 bases, with 9 bases remaining between them. The CDR3 length is 14 residues. Germline V gene data show CDR1 as LGHDT and CDR2 as YNNKEL (reference sequence). CDR3 protein: CASSQGAGADTQYF. The CDR3 region has the DNA TGTGCCAGCAGCCAAGGTGCAGGGGCAGATACGCAGTATTTT.

The sample holds many counts of this clone. The CDR3 loop reads CAWGRDSNQPQHF. CDR3 nucleotides: TGTGCCTGGGGCAGGGATAGCAATCAGCCCCAGCATTTT. The chain couples TRBV30 to TRBJ1-5; possible D gene TRBD1, 5 bases. The CDR3 consists of 13 residues. V lost 5 bases, J lost 0 bases, and 8 bases lay in between. Germline V gene sequence: CDR1 GTSNPN, CDR2 SVGIG (reference sequence).

J is TRBJ1-1 and V is TRBV7-2, with D possibly matching TRBD1 (6 bases). The CDR3 runs to 16 residues. Germline CDR1 reads SGHTA; CDR2 reads FQGNSA. V lost 1 base and J 0 bases, leaving 12 bases between the germline ends. This CDR3 reads CASSLGGTIMNTEAFF. The CDR3 bases are TGTGCCAGCAGCTTAGGGGGGACAATCATGAACACTGAAGCTTTCTTT. The full variable domain, rest sourced from reference TRBV7-2 and TRBJ1-1, is GAGVSQSPSNKVTEKGKDVELRCDPISGHTALYWYRQSLGQGLEFLIYFQGNSAPDKSGLPSDRFSAERTGGSVSTLTIQRTQQEDSAVYLCASSLGGTIMNTEAFFGQGTRLTVV.

The genes are TRBV6-5 and TRBJ1-6; D gene uncertain. V dropped 0 bases and J dropped 1 base, with 7 bases sitting between them. The CDR3 is 16 residues long. Per germline, CDR1 MNHEY and CDR2 SVGAGI. CDR3 in amino acids: CASSYSRESYNSPLHF. DNA for the CDR3: TGTGCCAGCAGTTACTCGAGAGAATCCTATAATTCACCCCTCCACTTT.

The chain joins TRBV7-9 to TRBJ2-7; tentative D call: TRBD1 (7 bases). Germline V gene sequence: CDR1 SEHNR, CDR2 FQNEAQ (reference sequence). This CDR3 is built from 13 residues. V was shortened by 5 bases and J by 1 base, with 9 bases between the two germline ends. The CDR3, as DNA: TGTGCCAGCAGCCCAGGGGGGTCCTACGAGCAGTACTTC. As protein: CASSPGGSYEQYF.

This clone was counted a single time. CDR3 coding DNA: TGTGCCAGCAGCCTATCGGACAGGCTCTATGGCTACACCTTC. Protein: CASSLSDRLYGYTF. The chain has TRBV14 and TRBJ1-2, with 7 bases matching TRBD1. The CDR3 has 14 amino acids. Trimming removed 4 bases from V and 4 bases from J; junction bases left unmatched: 6. The germline V gene encodes CDR1 SGHDN and CDR2 FVKESK.